The table lists the clone carrying this T cell receptor beta chain with a count of one. This specimen belongs to a study of T cell changes during pregnancy in multiple sclerosis. The protocol was immunoSEQ multiplex PCR, while the TCRdb copy is restricted to in-frame clones and leaves out a portion. The sample yields fewer than 80,000 clones, around 92% seen once. CDR1 SGDLS and CDR2 YYNGEE come from the germline V gene. Trimming took 1 base from V and 2 from J, leaving 13 bases between them. CDR3 length: 15 amino acids. This chain connects TRBV9 to TRBJ2-7; D perhaps matches TRBD2 (5 bases). Material: peripheral blood, obtained in the third trimester of pregnancy. This TCR was recovered from a female donor in good health, enrolled as a control in a pregnancy study. Written as DNA, the CDR3 is TGTGCCAGCAGCGTAAACCCGGGGATACCCTACGAGCAGTACTTC. It yields the protein CASSVNPGIPYEQYF. The full variable domain, rest sourced from reference TRBV9 and TRBJ2-7, is DSGVTQTPKHLITATGQRVTLRCSPRSGDLSVYWYQQSLDQGLQFLIQYYNGEERAKGNILERFSAQQFPDLHSELNLSSLELGDSALYFCASSVNPGIPYEQYFGPGTRLTVT.